The text below deals with one T cell receptor beta chain. This clonotype was counted a few times. The antigen it binds to is not known. Per-base qualities were not stored, and no clone one base away is much larger. V is shortened by 0 bases, J by 0 bases, and the region joining them spans 5 bases. From the cysteine up to the phenylalanine, the CDR3 has a length of 15 residues. The retained sequence is limited to the CDR3, 45 bases, with the frame set at the first base. CDR1 and CDR2, looked up from the germline V gene, are SGHVS and FQNEAQ. This sample is drawn from a study of T-cell reconstitution after alpha-beta-depleted transplantation in children (dated by TCRdb to about 2016). Looking at the study overall: The study quantitatively tracked T-cell immune reconstitution after TCRalphabeta/CD19-depleted allogeneic hematopoietic cell transplantation in children using TCR repertoire profiling.

Libraries came from PCR. Sequenced on an Illumina HiSeq 2500. TCR libraries were prepared with molecular barcoding, using unique molecular identifiers to normalize TCRbeta repertoire quantification. TCRdb reanalyzed the raw reads on its own, using fastp at Q25 for trimming and MiXCR for clone calling, and kept in-frame beta chains. For every CDR3 protein sequence, its rows merge into one entry that carries the most common genes and DNA. This sample lists roughly 500,000 distinct CDR3 sequences; around 19% were detected once. Over 3% of the sample goes to the ten largest clones. The receptor was isolated from a human donor who donated a stem cell graft to a child with acute lymphoblastic leukemia. The chain is assembled from TRBV7-8 and TRBJ1-4; the D gene assignment is ambiguous. This sample comprised PBMCs from the stem cell graft donor, obtained from the stem cell graft. Read as DNA, the sequence is TGTGCCAGCAGCTTAGCGGAAGCAACTAATGAAAAACTGTTTTTT. Its protein is CASSLAEATNEKLFF.